One and the same sample provided the 2 T cell receptor beta chains below, sequenced in a study of post-analysis software for immune sequencing data. These receptors have no known antigen. Whole-study results and caveats: Roughly five TRBV segments appeared more often in patients than in controls, and TRBV5-6, TRBV5-1 and TRBV20-1 were among these.

Unique molecular identifiers tagged the TCR beta cDNA libraries. TCRdb used MiXCR to reprocess the PCR reads, holding one entry per CDR3 protein. Of about 810,000 distinct CDR3 sequences detected, about 53% appear once; the ten largest clones hold roughly 4.4%. Sample: blood. The receptors were sampled from a girl aged 10-17 years with multiple sclerosis.

This clonotype was counted ten times or more. The CDR3 nucleotides read TGTGCCAGCAGTTCCAACCGGGGGCAGGTCAATGAGCAGTTCTTC. Its translation: CASSSNRGQVNEQFF. The V call is TRBV12-3 or TRBV12-4, the J call TRBJ2-1; D tentatively fits TRBD1 or TRBD2 (6 bases each). Trimming stripped 4 bases from V and 6 bases from J, with 16 bases between. The CDR3 spans 15 residues.

The gene calls are TRBV6-5 and TRBJ2-7, with 10 bases that match TRBD2. Germline V CDR1 and CDR2: MNHEY, SVGAGI. V was clipped by 3 bases and J by 3 bases; unmatched bases: 8. This CDR3 spans 16 amino acids. This CDR3 reads CASSYRTSGRFYEQYF. CDR3 coding DNA: TGTGCCAGCAGTTATCGGACTAGCGGCCGATTCTACGAGCAGTACTTC.